This T cell receptor (beta chain) was observed in a study of Graves' ophthalmopathy and Graves' hyperthyroidism. Study findings and constraints: Blood also harbored most expanded thyroid clonotypes above 0.001 frequency.

The CDR3 is made up of 14 amino acids. Trimming took 4 bases from V and 6 from J, leaving 11 bases between them. Germline V gene data show CDR1 as SGDLS and CDR2 as YYNGEE. RNA served as the template for amplifying TCR beta CDR3 regions. An opening RT-PCR round employed HTBI primers and preceded a second-round multiplex PCR. TCRdb passed the multiplex PCR reads through MiXCR, listing each CDR3 protein once. The sample consists of about 39,000 distinct CDR3 sequences, 50% of them appearing once. On this clonotype itself: The target antigen is unknown.

Hyperthyroidism patients had new diagnoses, durations under 2 months, and ages of 18 to 65. Exclusion applied to patients with other autoimmune diseases, uncontrolled infections, pregnancy or lactation. The rearrangement joins TRBV9 to TRBJ1-6; TRBD1 is a possible D gene (6 bases). Sequencing used peripheral blood. The clonotype comes from an adult woman with stable Graves' hyperthyroidism. The CDR3 protein is CASSPGTSNSPLHF. The CDR3 DNA follows: TGTGCCAGCAGCCCCGGGACAAGTAATTCACCCCTCCACTTT.